This TCR beta chain was captured by sequencing in a study of blood T cell repertoires in COVID-19. Study-wide background: The United States, Italy and Spain supplied acute and convalescent COVID-19 samples.

The assay was immunoSEQ multiplex PCR, and TCRdb's table has in-frame clones only and misses some. Of about 26,000 clones listed, approximately 83% are singletons. This clone was found once. With 4 bases clipped from V and 8 bases from J, the junction kept 3 bases outside the gene matches. The CDR3 consists of 11 residues. CDR1 and CDR2 from the germline V gene are DFQATT and SNEGSKA (reference sequence). The clonotype was recovered from a woman aged 80 or older with COVID-19, enrolled during active disease. Material: peripheral blood. The V call is TRBV20-1, the J call TRBJ1-2, with 8 nucleotides matching TRBD1. CDR3 region: CSATGGGGYTF. CDR3 nucleotide sequence: TGCAGTGCTACAGGGGGCGGGGGCTACACCTTC.